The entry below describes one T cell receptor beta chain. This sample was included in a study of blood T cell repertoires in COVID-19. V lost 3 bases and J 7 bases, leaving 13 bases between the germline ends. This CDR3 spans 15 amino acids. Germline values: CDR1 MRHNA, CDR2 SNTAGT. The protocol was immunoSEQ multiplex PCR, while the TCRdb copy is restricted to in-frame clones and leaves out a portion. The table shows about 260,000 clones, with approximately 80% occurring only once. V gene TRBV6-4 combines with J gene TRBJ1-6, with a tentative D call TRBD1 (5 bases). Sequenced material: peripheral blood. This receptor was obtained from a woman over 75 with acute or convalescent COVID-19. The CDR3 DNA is TGTGCCAGCAGTGAAACCGGGACTCAGAATTCACCCCTCCACTTT. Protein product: CASSETGTQNSPLHF.